The 23 T cell receptor beta chains presented below share a single source sample, sequenced in a study of T cells in Graves' hyperthyroidism and ophthalmopathy. There were TCR beta CDR3 regions amplified from RNA transcripts. During a first-round RT-PCR of the TCR CDR3, the HTBI primer set was used. Each CDR3 protein gets one entry after TCRdb re-called the multiplex PCR reads with MiXCR. The sample lists approximately 620,000 distinct CDR3 sequences, 15% to 20% occurring once. The sample was blood. These receptors were collected from a woman between 40 and 55 years old with Graves' ophthalmopathy.

There are a few counts of this clonotype. The rearrangement links TRBV6-1 to TRBJ2-6, with a possible D match to TRBD1 (5 bases). The CDR3 is 16 amino acids. Per the germline V gene, CDR1 is MNHNS and CDR2 is SASEGT. Trimming removed 6 bases at V and 0 bases at J, with 12 bases between. CDR3 sequence reads: CASRDQGHSGANVLTF. The CDR3 DNA reads TGTGCCAGCAGGGACCAAGGACACTCTGGGGCCAACGTCCTGACTTTC.

This clonotype occurred a few times. The rearrangement joins TRBV11-2 to TRBJ1-1; TRBD1 matches at 7 bases. CDR3 length: 16 residues. Trimming removed 6 bases from V and 3 bases from J; junction bases left unmatched: 13. Looked up from germline, CDR1 is SGHAT and CDR2 is FQNNGV. DNA for the CDR3: TGTGCCAGCAGTCGACGTGGGGACAGAGGGTACACTGAAGCTTTCTTT. This translates into CASSRRGDRGYTEAFF.

V gene TRBV7-2 combines with J gene TRBJ2-1, with a tentative D call TRBD1 (6 bases). Trimming pared 5 bases from V and 7 bases from J, leaving 24 bases between. The CDR3 length is 17 residues. The germline gives CDR1 SGHTA, CDR2 FQGNSA. The CDR3 region is CASSLLRTARLPNEQFF. The CDR3 nucleotides read TGTGCCAGCAGCCTGTTAAGGACAGCGAGGCTGCCTAATGAGCAGTTCTTC.

This clonotype occurred many times. At one boundary the junction diverges from the germline segment, which might be a read error. The chain uses TRBV4-1 and TRBJ1-2, with 7 nucleotides matching TRBD1. Germline values: CDR1 MGHRA, CDR2 YSYEKL. The CDR3 runs to 11 residues. The CDR3 nucleotides read TGTGCCAGCAGCAGGGGGTATGGCTACACCTTC. This encodes CASSRGYGYTF.

This clonotype was seen more than once but under ten times. V usage is TRBV27 and J usage is TRBJ2-3; D might be TRBD1 (5 bases). Germline V gene sequence: CDR1 MNHEY, CDR2 SMNVEV (reference sequence). V was clipped by 5 bases and J by 0 bases, with 12 bases between them. CDR3 length equals 15 residues. Here the CDR3 reads CASSRNRPSTDTQYF. CDR3 DNA sequence: TGTGCCAGCAGTCGCAACAGGCCTAGCACAGATACGCAGTATTTT.

This clonotype was seen ten or more times. The chain carries TRBV2 and TRBJ2-1; 8 bases agree with TRBD2. This CDR3 comprises 19 residues. With V trimmed by 0 bases and J by 4 bases, 14 bases remained unmatched. Germline CDR1 and CDR2: SNHLY and FYNNEI. This CDR3 reads CASSEAGAIRAGEYNEQFF. The CDR3 DNA sequence: TGTGCCAGCAGTGAAGCGGGGGCAATTCGAGCGGGGGAGTACAATGAGCAGTTCTTC.

This clonotype was detected only a few times. This chain uses TRBV6-2 or TRBV6-3 with TRBJ2-7; either TRBD1 or TRBD2 may fit D (5 bases each). The germline V and J ends were trimmed by 8 bases and 2 bases, with 16 bases remaining between them. Germline V gene lookup returns CDR1 MNHEY and CDR2 SVGEGT. The CDR3 runs to 14 residues. CDR3 in DNA: TGTGCCAGCTCTAAATCGGGACGGGCCTACGAGCAGTACTTC. Translated: CASSKSGRAYEQYF.

This chain connects TRBV19 to TRBJ2-1, with 11 bases matching TRBD2. Germline trimming cut 11 bases from V and 3 bases from J; bases unmatched to any gene: 9. Germline loops: CDR1 LNHDA, CDR2 SQIVND (reference sequence). This CDR3 comprises 15 residues. For the CDR3, the DNA is TGTGCCTCCGGTAGCGGGAGGGCCGACTACAATGAGCAGTTCTTC. Encoded protein: CASGSGRADYNEQFF.

Many counts were recorded for this clonotype. The gene calls are TRBV20-1 and TRBJ1-1; 7 positions agree with TRBD1. In germline, CDR1 is DFQATT, CDR2 SNEGSKA (reference sequence). There are 14 residues in the CDR3. J was trimmed by 11 bases and V by 1 base; bases with no gene match: 13. In nucleotides, the CDR3 is TGCAGTGCTAGAGTTGAAGGGACAGCCAAGGTCGCTTTCTTT. Translated: CSARVEGTAKVAFF.

This chain links TRBV11-1 with TRBJ1-5; 9 bases fit TRBD1. Germline V gene lookup returns CDR1 SGHAT and CDR2 FQDESV (reference sequence). J lost 6 bases, V lost 0 bases, and 6 bases had no gene match. This CDR3 is built from 16 residues. The CDR3 DNA reads TGTGCCAGCAGCTTAGCGGACAGGGGAGGGGGTCAGCCCCAGCATTTT. It encodes CASSLADRGGGQPQHF.

With regard to this clonotype: This may stem from a read error, because a much larger clone lies one nucleotide away. The final CDR3 position lacks the conserved phenylalanine or tryptophan, pointing to a likely read error. V gene TRBV20-1 combines with J gene TRBJ2-3; 8 nucleotides align to TRBD2. The CDR3 spans 15 residues. The J segment lost 7 bases and the V segment lost 1 base, leaving 10 bases of the junction unmatched. Germline assignment: CDR1 DFQATT and CDR2 SNEGSKA (reference sequence). CDR3 nucleotides: TGCAGTGCTAGAGTAGGTAGCGGGAAGAGGAATACGCAGTATCTT. It yields the protein CSARVGSGKRNTQYL.

This clonotype has just a few counts. The V gene is TRBV6-1, the J gene TRBJ1-1, with D possibly TRBD1 on 6 matching bases. Trimming shortened V by 8 bases and J by 5 bases, and 30 bases separated the two germline ends. The CDR3 contains 18 residues. Germline-derived CDR1 and CDR2 are MNHNS and SASEGT. This CDR3 is CASYYGDGGGGIWTEAFF. The CDR3 coding sequence is TGTGCCAGCTACTACGGGGACGGGGGCGGTGGTATTTGGACTGAAGCTTTCTTT.

This clonotype has a count of ten or more. The V gene is TRBV20-1, the J gene TRBJ1-4; tentatively, D is TRBD1 (5 bases). The CDR3 contains 16 residues. Germline V gene sequence: CDR1 DFQATT, CDR2 SNEGSKA (reference sequence). Trimming took off 0 bases at V and 8 bases at J, with 19 bases between the two ends. CDR3 residues: CSARDNAAQGGEKLFF. CDR3 DNA sequence: TGCAGTGCTAGAGATAATGCCGCCCAGGGTGGGGAAAAACTGTTTTTT.

This clonotype has a count of ten or more. V gene TRBV2 combines with J gene TRBJ2-3; 10 positions agree with TRBD2. The CDR3 covers 14 residues. Trimming at V came to 6 bases and at J to 9 bases, leaving 9 bases not matched to a gene. The germline V gene encodes CDR1 SNHLY and CDR2 FYNNEI. CDR3 bases: TGTGCCAGCAGGGGGACTAGCGTCCCGGAGACGCAGTATTTT. Its protein product is CASRGTSVPETQYF.

This clonotype was counted between two and nine times. This chain connects TRBV18 to TRBJ2-5; D is ambiguous. The germline V gene has CDR1 KGHSH and CDR2 LQKENI. The germline V and J ends were trimmed by 2 bases and 5 bases, with 3 bases remaining between them. The CDR3 is 11 residues long. CDR3 DNA: TGTGCCAGCTCACCAGATGAGACCCAGTACTTC. Its protein product is CASSPDETQYF.

This clonotype occurred a few times. The chain couples TRBV19 to TRBJ2-7; D is uncertain. The germline CDR1 and CDR2 sequences are LNHDA and SQIVND (reference sequence). The CDR3 loop spans 13 amino acids. V lost 4 bases and J 7 bases, leaving 14 bases between the germline ends. The CDR3 nucleotides read TGTGCCAGTAGTACCAGTTCTTGGTCGGAGCAGTACTTC. This codes for CASSTSSWSEQYF.

This clonotype was counted ten times or more. The gene calls are TRBV28 and TRBJ1-5; no clear D gene. The CDR3 totals 12 residues. Germline V lookup: CDR1 MDHEN, CDR2 SYDVKM. Trimming cost V 6 bases and J 4 bases, with 7 bases left between them. CDR3 DNA: TGTGCCAGCAGGAGTGGTAATCAGCCCCAGCATTTT. It specifies CASRSGNQPQHF.

This clonotype appeared many times. V is TRBV7-2 and J is TRBJ2-3; TRBD2 agrees at 8 bases. CDR1 and CDR2 (germline): SGHTA, FQGNSA. The CDR3 is 15 residues long. V lost 2 bases to trimming and J lost 5 bases; unmatched junction nucleotides: 6. This CDR3 reads CASSLSRGGRDTQYF. CDR3 in DNA: TGTGCCAGCAGCTTAAGTCGGGGGGGCCGAGATACGCAGTATTTT.

This clonotype has ten or more counts. The chain joins TRBV12-5 to TRBJ2-1; possible D gene TRBD2, 5 bases. The germline gives CDR1 LGHNT, CDR2 FRNRAP. Trimming left V 3 bases short and J 7 bases short, with 10 bases between. The CDR3 is made up of 13 amino acids. The CDR3: CASGFEGWNEQFF. CDR3 nucleotide sequence: TGTGCTAGTGGTTTCGAGGGATGGAATGAGCAGTTCTTC.

This clonotype was seen at least ten times. The chain is built from TRBV12-3 or TRBV12-4 and TRBJ1-4; 9 bases are shared with TRBD1. There are 15 residues in the CDR3. Trimming removed 6 bases from V and 4 bases from J; junction bases left unmatched: 6. This chain's CDR3 is CASSLGQGGNEKLFF. CDR3 coding DNA: TGTGCCAGCAGCCTGGGACAGGGTGGTAATGAAAAACTGTTTTTT.

This clonotype was seen repeatedly, ten times or more. V and J are TRBV27 and TRBJ2-1; D gene unclear. CDR1 MNHEY and CDR2 SMNVEV come from the germline V gene (reference sequence). The length of the CDR3 is 11 residues. Trimming pared 0 bases from V and 10 bases from J, leaving 4 bases between. The CDR3 region has the DNA TGTGCCAGCAGTTTATCCGGGGAGCAGTTCTTC. This sequence encodes CASSLSGEQFF.

The chain combines TRBV20-1 with TRBJ2-5; 10 bases map to TRBD2. Trimming removed 3 bases from V and 0 bases from J; junction bases left unmatched: 10. This CDR3 is built from 17 residues. Germline V CDR1 and CDR2: DFQATT, SNEGSKA (reference sequence). The CDR3 reads CSARVASGGYHQETQYF. In nucleotides, the CDR3 is TGCAGTGCTAGGGTGGCTAGCGGGGGCTATCACCAAGAGACCCAGTACTTC.

There are many counts of this clonotype. The chain carries TRBV6-1 and TRBJ1-1, with a weak D call TRBD1 (5 bases). The CDR3 contains 15 residues. Germline V gene data show CDR1 as MNHNS and CDR2 as SASEGT. V was clipped by 2 bases and J by 2 bases, with 12 bases between them. DNA of the CDR3: TGTGCCAGCAGTGAACCGGGACTGAGCAACACTGAAGCTTTCTTT. Its protein is CASSEPGLSNTEAFF.